One TCR beta chain is described in this entry. Its antigen remains unidentified. This could be a read error, since a much larger clone is one nucleotide away. Since the CDR3 does not end with the conserved phenylalanine or tryptophan, this likely comes from a read error. These data are taken from a study of molecular identifiers for immune sequencing clone quantification. Study in general: For replicates, RNA isolated from around 20,000 or 99,000 naive CD8 cells was divided into five portions, of which four were sequenced.

Using 10%, 30% or 50% RNA, naive CD8 libraries were derived from 20,000 to 1,000,000 sorted cells. Sorting defined naive CD8 T cells as CD8+CD4-CCR7+CD45RA+. Between the trimmed V and J ends, which lost 3 bases and 0 bases, there was a span of 10 bases. The length of the CDR3 is 15 residues. Per germline, CDR1 PRHDT and CDR2 FYEKMQ (reference sequence). TCRdb re-called the PCR reads with MiXCR, one entry per CDR3 protein. The sample carries approximately 500,000 distinct CDR3 sequences, about a fifth recorded once. Overall study results and limits: Clone sizes that are highly expanded could be underestimated when identical TCR molecules share a barcode.

The TCR sequence derives from a human donor in good health. Some libraries in this study had Jurkat cell RNA spiked in. The sample comprised naive CD8+ T cells from blood, with Jurkat cell RNA spiked in. As to subset: FACS-sorted CD8+CD4-CCR7+CD45RA+ naive T cells. The genes are TRBV13 and TRBJ2-3; TRBD2 might be the D (6 bases). Here the CDR3 DNA reads TGTGCCAGCAGCTTGAAGCGGGTTAGCACAGATACGCAGTATCTT. This gives the protein CASSLKRVSTDTQYL.